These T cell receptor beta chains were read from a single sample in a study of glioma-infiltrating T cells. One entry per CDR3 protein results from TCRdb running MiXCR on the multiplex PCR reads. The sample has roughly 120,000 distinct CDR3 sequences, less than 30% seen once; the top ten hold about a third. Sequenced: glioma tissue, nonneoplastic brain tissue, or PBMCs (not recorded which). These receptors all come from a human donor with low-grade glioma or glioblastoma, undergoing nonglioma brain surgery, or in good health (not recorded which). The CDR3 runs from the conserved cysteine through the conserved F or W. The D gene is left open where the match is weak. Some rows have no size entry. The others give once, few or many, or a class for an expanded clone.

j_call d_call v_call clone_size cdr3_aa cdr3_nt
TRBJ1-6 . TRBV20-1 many CSAREGVGSPLHF TGCAGTGCTAGAGAGGGCGTTGGCTCACCCCTCCACTTT
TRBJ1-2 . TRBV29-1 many CSVGQHTF TGCAGCGTTGGCCAACACACCTTC
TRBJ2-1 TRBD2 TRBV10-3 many CAITQAGEVLGNEQFF TGTGCCATCACCCAAGCGGGAGAGGTTCTGGGCAATGAGCAGTTCTTC
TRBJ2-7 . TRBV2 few CATVVVGEQYF TGTGCCACCGTGGTGGTTGGCGAGCAGTACTTC
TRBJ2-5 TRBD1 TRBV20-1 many CSAIDRGGETQYF TGCAGTGCCATCGACAGGGGCGGGGAGACCCAGTACTTC
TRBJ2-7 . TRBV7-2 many CASSLPQPIGQYF TGTGCCAGCAGCTTGCCCCAACCTATCGGGCAGTACTTC
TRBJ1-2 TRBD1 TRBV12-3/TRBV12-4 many CASSLADREGSGYTF TGTGCCAGCAGTTTAGCGGACAGGGAAGGAAGTGGCTACACCTTC
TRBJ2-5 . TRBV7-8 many CASSQGGVGETQYF TGTGCCAGCAGTCAAGGGGGGGTAGGGGAGACCCAGTACTTC
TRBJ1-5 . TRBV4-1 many CASSQDWTYGGNQPQHF TGCGCCAGCAGCCAAGATTGGACCTACGGGGGCAATCAGCCCCAGCATTTT
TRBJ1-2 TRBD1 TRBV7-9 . CTSSEGQVRYTF TGTACCAGCAGCGAAGGACAGGTGCGCTACACCTTC
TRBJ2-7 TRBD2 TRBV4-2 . CASGIAGGSYEQYF TGTGCCAGCGGTATAGCGGGAGGTTCCTACGAGCAGTACTTC
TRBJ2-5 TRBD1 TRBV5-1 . CASSLTGTSETQYF TGCGCCAGCAGCCTGACAGGGACGAGCGAGACCCAGTACTTC
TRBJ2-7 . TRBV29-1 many CSVATTSTKAGEQYF TGCAGCGTTGCGACAACGTCAACCAAGGCGGGCGAGCAGTACTTC
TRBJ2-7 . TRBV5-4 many CASSLEAAGEQYF TGTGCCAGCAGCTTGGAGGCAGCAGGCGAGCAGTACTTC
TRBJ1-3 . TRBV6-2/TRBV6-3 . CASRGPGNTIYF TGTGCCAGCCGAGGTCCGGGAAACACCATATATTTT
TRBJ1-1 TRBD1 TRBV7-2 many CASSLVQATGAFF TGTGCCAGCAGCTTAGTGCAGGCGACAGGGGCTTTCTTT
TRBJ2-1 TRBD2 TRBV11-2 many CASSLGRLAGELDEQFF TGTGCCAGCAGCTTAGGCAGACTAGCGGGAGAATTGGATGAGCAGTTCTTC
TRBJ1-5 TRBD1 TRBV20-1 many CSARDRSPGQPQHF TGCAGTGCTAGGGACAGGTCTCCGGGGCAGCCCCAGCATTTT
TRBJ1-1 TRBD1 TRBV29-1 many CSVQGGTEAFF TGCAGCGTCCAGGGGGGGACTGAAGCTTTCTTT
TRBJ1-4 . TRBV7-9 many CASSLGQNPQKLFF TGTGCCAGCAGCTTAGGCCAGAACCCCCAAAAACTGTTTTTT
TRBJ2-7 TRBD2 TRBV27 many CASKSGRATYEQYF TGTGCCAGCAAAAGCGGGAGGGCAACCTACGAGCAGTACTTC
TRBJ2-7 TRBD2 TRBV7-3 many CASSLRTSGNAPYEQYF TGTGCCAGCAGCCTAAGGACTAGCGGAAATGCCCCCTACGAGCAGTACTTC
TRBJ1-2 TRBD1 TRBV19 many CASRTSGGGGYTF TGTGCCAGTAGGACCTCAGGGGGCGGTGGCTACACCTTC
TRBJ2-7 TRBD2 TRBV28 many CASIVGLAGGSHSYEQYF TGTGCCAGCATCGTCGGACTAGCGGGAGGGTCCCACTCCTACGAGCAGTACTTC
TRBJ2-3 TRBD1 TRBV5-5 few CASSLGVHRGFGDTQYF TGTGCCAGCAGCTTGGGAGTGCACAGGGGTTTCGGAGATACGCAGTATTTT
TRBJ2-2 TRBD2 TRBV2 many CASSGPAGGPGELFF TGTGCCAGCAGTGGACCAGCGGGAGGCCCCGGGGAGCTGTTTTTT
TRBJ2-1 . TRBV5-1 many CASSFPSGNEQFF TGCGCCAGCAGCTTTCCCTCCGGCAATGAGCAGTTCTTC
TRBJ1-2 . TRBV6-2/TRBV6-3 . CASSYRGRNYVYTF TGTGCCAGCAGTTACCGGGGGCGGAACTATGTTTACACCTTC
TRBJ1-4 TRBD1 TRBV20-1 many CSASDRGHNEKLFF TGCAGTGCTAGTGACAGGGGGCATAATGAAAAACTGTTTTTT
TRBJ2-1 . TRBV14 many CASSLFGGGEQFF TGTGCCAGCAGCCTATTTGGAGGCGGTGAGCAGTTCTTC
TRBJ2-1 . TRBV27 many CASSFTPPVDEQFF TGTGCCAGCAGTTTTACCCCTCCCGTAGACGAGCAGTTCTTC
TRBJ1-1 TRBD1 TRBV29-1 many CSVDPTGANTEAFF TGCAGCGTTGATCCGACAGGGGCGAACACTGAAGCTTTCTTT
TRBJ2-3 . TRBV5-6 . CASSWGAPQDTQYF TGTGCCAGCAGCTGGGGGGCGCCCCAAGATACGCAGTATTTT
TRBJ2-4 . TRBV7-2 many CASTTGRGKNIQYF TGTGCCAGCACCACGGGGAGGGGGAAAAACATTCAGTACTTC
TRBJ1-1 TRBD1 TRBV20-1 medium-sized CSARQGAAEAFF TGCAGTGCGAGACAGGGGGCGGCTGAAGCTTTCTTT
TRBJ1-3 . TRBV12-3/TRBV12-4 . CASSLAGPGNTIYF TGTGCCAGCAGTTTGGCAGGGCCTGGAAACACCATATATTTT
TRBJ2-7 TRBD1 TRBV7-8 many CASSDWTGAYEQYF TGTGCCAGCAGCGACTGGACAGGGGCCTACGAGCAGTACTTC
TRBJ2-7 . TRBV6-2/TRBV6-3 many CASSYYSGAYEQYF TGTGCCAGCAGTTACTATTCTGGGGCCTACGAGCAGTACTTC
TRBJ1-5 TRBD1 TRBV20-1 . CSARRDRDYGPQHF TGCAGTGCCAGACGGGACAGGGACTACGGGCCCCAGCATTTT
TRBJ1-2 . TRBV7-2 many CASSSAGQKYGYTF TGTGCCAGCAGCTCGGCGGGCCAAAAGTATGGCTACACCTTC
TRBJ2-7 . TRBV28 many CASSFQNYEQYF TGTGCCAGCAGTTTCCAGAACTACGAGCAGTACTTC
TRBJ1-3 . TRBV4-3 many CASSQGRVTGNTIYF TGCGCCAGCAGCCAGGGGAGGGTAACTGGAAACACCATATATTTT
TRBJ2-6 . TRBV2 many CASGGNVLTF TGTGCCAGCGGGGGAAACGTCCTGACTTTC
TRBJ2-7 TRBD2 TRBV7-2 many CASSPLLLAGGSEQYF TGTGCCAGCAGCCCGCTTTTGCTAGCGGGAGGGAGTGAGCAGTACTTC
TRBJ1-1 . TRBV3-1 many CASKASVYTEAFF TGTGCCAGCAAGGCCTCCGTCTACACTGAAGCTTTCTTT
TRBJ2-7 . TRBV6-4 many CASTHFPTGDYEQYF TGTGCCAGCACTCACTTCCCTACAGGCGACTACGAGCAGTACTTC
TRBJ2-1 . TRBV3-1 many CASSSDGSSYNEQFF TGTGCCAGCAGCTCGGACGGAAGCTCCTACAATGAGCAGTTCTTC
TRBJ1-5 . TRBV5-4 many CASPLDLGRGGNQPQHF TGTGCCAGCCCCCTTGATTTGGGCAGGGGTGGCAATCAGCCCCAGCATTTT